This TCR beta chain was captured by sequencing in a study of T cells in localized non-small cell lung cancer. Study outcomes and limitations: Sequencing, confined to only one tumor region, leaves heterogeneity possible.

Some clones are missing from TCRdb's copy, which holds only in-frame ones; the method was immunoSEQ multiplex PCR. Of 59,000 or so clones detected, roughly 90% appear once; the ten largest clones hold 20%. Per the germline V gene, CDR1 is MNHEY and CDR2 is SVGAGI. The CDR3 contains 13 residues. V lost 6 bases and J lost 2, with 8 bases in between. Remarks on this clone: The antigen is undetermined.

The receptor's source is a man between 40 and 70 years old with stage I lung adenocarcinoma. Sequencing used peripheral blood, obtained before any cancer treatment. The chain joins TRBV6-5 to TRBJ2-1; possible D gene TRBD1, 6 bases. CDR3 loop: CASSRDTYNEQFF. The DNA for the CDR3 is TGTGCCAGCAGCCGGGACACCTACAATGAGCAGTTCTTC.